Presented here are 7 T cell receptor beta chains from one specimen sequenced in a study of cytomegalovirus exposure and HLA in healthy donors. TCRdb keeps only in-frame clones here, not all; method: immunoSEQ multiplex PCR. The table has 150,000 to 200,000 clones, roughly 89% seen once. Sequenced: PBMCs. Receptor source: a young woman in good health and CMV-seronegative.

The chain is built from TRBV5-4 and TRBJ2-7, with 10 bases identical to TRBD2. The CDR3 is 15 amino acids. The V gene's germline CDR1 is SGHNT and CDR2 YYREEE (reference sequence). Trimming cost V 4 bases and J 2 bases; bases outside gene matches: 6. Written as DNA, the CDR3 is TGTGCCAGCAGCAGTCTTAGCGGGGGGACCTACGAGCAGTACTTC. Amino acid sequence: CASSSLSGGTYEQYF.

The rearrangement joins TRBV7-9 to TRBJ2-7; 10 nucleotides agree with TRBD2. The trim removed 3 bases at V and 2 bases at J, leaving 4 bases unmatched. CDR1 is SEHNR, CDR2 FQNEAQ, per germline (reference sequence). The CDR3 totals 15 residues. The CDR3 loop is CASSFTSGEPYEQYF. CDR3 in DNA: TGTGCCAGCAGCTTCACTAGCGGGGAACCCTACGAGCAGTACTTC.

V gene TRBV9 combines with J gene TRBJ2-7; 11 bases line up with TRBD2. Germline values: CDR1 SGDLS, CDR2 YYNGEE. The CDR3 totals 15 residues. With V trimmed by 3 bases and J by 5 bases, 7 bases remained unmatched. CDR3 nucleotides: TGTGCCAGCAGCGGGTTAGCGGGGGGGCTCCACGAGCAGTACTTC. This translates into CASSGLAGGLHEQYF.

This CDR3 is CASSLSAGVTYNEQFF. The CDR3 DNA reads as TGTGCCAGCAGCTTGTCGGCGGGGGTGACTTACAATGAGCAGTTCTTC. The rearrangement joins TRBV5-6 to TRBJ2-1, with 7 bases that match TRBD2. The CDR3 runs 16 residues. After removal of 1 base from V and 4 bases from J, the junction contained 8 bases not matched to a gene. Germline assignment: CDR1 SGHDT and CDR2 YYEEEE.

The V gene is TRBV6-6, the J gene TRBJ2-7; unclear D gene. Between the trimmed V and J ends, which lost 3 bases and 3 bases, there was a span of 12 bases. This CDR3 is 14 amino acids long. CDR1 MNHNY and CDR2 SVGAGI come from the germline V gene (reference sequence). The CDR3 bases are TGTGCCAGCAGTTATCTCGCGTCCTACTACGAGCAGTACTTC. Protein product: CASSYLASYYEQYF.

CDR3 region: CASKGDRGDEQYF. CDR3 in DNA: TGTGCCAGCAAGGGTGACAGGGGGGACGAGCAGTACTTC. The chain couples TRBV2 to TRBJ2-7; 9 nucleotides align to TRBD1. V was pared by 7 bases and J by 5 bases, with 6 bases of the junction left unmatched. The CDR3 length is 13 residues. Germline V gene lookup returns CDR1 SNHLY and CDR2 FYNNEI.

V and J are TRBV29-1 and TRBJ1-2; TRBD1 aligns across 8 bases. This CDR3 has 14 amino acids. J was trimmed by 1 base and V by 6 bases; bases with no gene match: 7. Germline assignment: CDR1 SQVTM and CDR2 ANQGSEA. For the CDR3, the DNA is TGCAGCGTAGCGGGACAGGATGATAACTATGGCTACACCTTC. Its protein product is CSVAGQDDNYGYTF. Looking up the rest from reference TRBV29-1 and TRBJ1-2 gives the full variable domain: SAVISQKPSRDICQRGTSLTIQCQVDSQVTMMFWYRQQPGQSLTLIATANQGSEATYESGFVIDKFPISRPNLTFSTLTVSNMSPEDSSIYLCSVAGQDDNYGYTFGSGTRLTVV.